Shown below are 21 T cell receptor beta chains from a single sample sequenced in a study of lymphopenia after photon versus proton radiotherapy. The repertoire was sequenced with immunoSEQ multiplex PCR; TCRdb's copy has only in-frame clones and lacks some. Of approximately 45,000 clones listed, around 86% are singletons. The sample here was peripheral blood, taken from a patient treated with photon-based radiotherapy. The receptors were sampled from a man between 35 and 55 years old with gastric cancer.

The CDR3 DNA is TGTGCCAGCTCACGAGGACAGGGATCGAACACTGAAGCTTTCTTT. Translated: CASSRGQGSNTEAFF. This chain connects TRBV18 to TRBJ1-1, with 8 bases that match TRBD1. The germline V gene encodes CDR1 KGHSH and CDR2 LQKENI. CDR3 length equals 15 residues. The trim removed 4 bases at V and 1 base at J, leaving 5 bases unmatched.

As regards this clone: Additional DNA sequences in this sample encode the identical CDR3. The chain uses TRBV30 and TRBJ1-5; 7 nucleotides match TRBD1. Germline assignment: CDR1 GTSNPN and CDR2 SVGIG (reference sequence). The CDR3 is 15 residues long. V was pared by 3 bases and J by 1 base, with 6 bases of the junction left unmatched. DNA of the CDR3: TGTGCCTGGAGCAGAGGGACAGACAGCAATCAGCCCCAGCATTTT. Translation gives CAWSRGTDSNQPQHF.

The J gene is TRBJ2-1, the V gene TRBV7-9, with 10 bases matching TRBD2. Germline CDR1 SEHNR, CDR2 FQNEAQ (reference sequence). The CDR3 contains 16 residues. V lost 8 bases and J lost 0; bases outside the gene matches: 7. The CDR3 here is CASRPSGGRSYNEQFF. The DNA for the CDR3 is TGTGCCAGCCGACCTAGCGGGGGCCGCTCCTACAATGAGCAGTTCTTC.

The chain links TRBV5-4 to TRBJ1-2; D not resolved. Trimming took off 4 bases at V and 4 bases at J, with 14 bases between the two ends. Germline values: CDR1 SGHNT, CDR2 YYREEE (reference sequence). The CDR3 spans 14 residues. The CDR3 DNA follows: TGTGCCAGCAGCCCGCCGGGGTTGGGCTATGGCTACACCTTC. Its protein is CASSPPGLGYGYTF. Full variable domain (outside the CDR3, taken from reference TRBV5-4 and TRBJ1-2): ETGVTQSPTHLIKTRGQQVTLRCSSQSGHNTVSWYQQALGQGPQFIFQYYREEENGRGNFPPRFSGLQFPNYSSELNVNALELDDSALYLCASSPPGLGYGYTFGSGTRLTVV.

This clone was seen more than once but under ten times. The chain carries TRBV7-2 and TRBJ2-7; D unresolved. Germline V gives CDR1 SGHTA, CDR2 FQGNSA. Trimming pared 1 base from V and 1 base from J, leaving 5 bases between. CDR3 length equals 13 residues. The DNA for the CDR3 is TGTGCCAGCAGCTTAGTGGAATCCTACGAGCAGTACTTC. Amino acids: CASSLVESYEQYF.

The chain carries TRBV5-1 and TRBJ2-1, with 10 bases matching TRBD2. Germline V gene lookup returns CDR1 SGHRS and CDR2 YFSETQ. V trimming: 5 bases; J trimming: 4 bases; junction bases outside the gene matches: 12. The CDR3 length is 17 residues. The CDR3 region has the DNA TGCGCCAGCAGTAAACGACCCGGACTAGCGGAATACAATGAGCAGTTCTTC. Its translation: CASSKRPGLAEYNEQFF.

Turning to this clone: At one end, the junction sequence differs from germline, possibly due to a read error. V usage is TRBV6-6 and J usage is TRBJ2-3; TRBD2 is a possible D gene (7 bases). The CDR3 is 15 amino acids. CDR1 is MNHNY and CDR2 is SVGAGI in the germline V gene (reference sequence). DNA for the CDR3: TGTGCCAGCAGTTATGCTGGGGGGGGCACAGATACACAGTATTTT. This translates into CASSYAGGGTDTQYF.

The gene calls are TRBV12-5 and TRBJ1-5; D is unresolved. CDR3 size: 13 residues. From germline, CDR1 is LGHNT and CDR2 FRNRAP. Between the trimmed V and J ends, which lost 3 bases and 0 bases, there was a span of 3 bases. The CDR3 protein is CASGFDSNQPQHF. CDR3 DNA sequence: TGTGCTAGTGGTTTTGATAGCAATCAGCCCCAGCATTTT.

The V gene is TRBV30, the J gene TRBJ1-2; the D is unclear. CDR3 length: 13 amino acids. Trimming removed 2 bases from V and 6 bases from J, with 13 bases in between. The germline gives CDR1 GTSNPN, CDR2 SVGIG (reference sequence). DNA for the CDR3: TGTGCCTGGAGTAAGGTGGATTTCGATGGCTACACCTTC. Translation gives CAWSKVDFDGYTF.

The chain has TRBV10-3 and TRBJ1-1, with D unresolved. Germline V CDR1 and CDR2: ENHRY, SYGVKD. The CDR3 spans 14 residues. Trimming removed 8 bases at V and 1 base at J, with 14 bases between. The CDR3 DNA reads TGTGCCATCGGGGAGATTGATCGGAACACTGAAGCTTTCTTT. The encoded protein is CAIGEIDRNTEAFF.

This clone was seen more than once but under ten times. V and J are TRBV18 and TRBJ1-5; D gene uncertain. The CDR3 runs to 17 residues. V was pared by 0 bases and J by 2 bases, with 14 bases between. The V gene's germline CDR1 is KGHSH and CDR2 LQKENI. CDR3 sequence (DNA): TGTGCCAGCTCACCACCGGGCGGAGGCGGGGGCAATCAGCCCCAGCATTTT. This codes for CASSPPGGGGGNQPQHF.

This chain links TRBV18 with TRBJ1-1; D may be TRBD1 (6 bases). Looked up from germline, CDR1 is KGHSH and CDR2 is LQKENI. The CDR3 covers 15 residues. Trimming left V 1 base short and J 0 bases short, with 9 bases between. In DNA, the CDR3 is TGTGCCAGCTCACCACTTGCAGGGGTGAACACTGAAGCTTTCTTT. This translates into CASSPLAGVNTEAFF.

This chain links TRBV7-2 with TRBJ1-6, with TRBD1 as a possible D gene (5 bases). Germline V gives CDR1 SGHTA, CDR2 FQGNSA. V was shortened by 5 bases and J by 7 bases, with 15 bases between the two germline ends. The CDR3 loop spans 15 amino acids. CDR3 in amino acids: CASSPPGRGNSPLHF. Written as DNA, the CDR3 is TGTGCCAGCAGCCCTCCTGGGAGGGGAAATTCACCCCTCCACTTT.

This clone was found once. The chain couples TRBV30 to TRBJ1-5; possibly TRBD1 for D (5 bases). The germline V gene has CDR1 GTSNPN and CDR2 SVGIG (reference sequence). V gave up 3 bases and J gave up 0 bases, with 18 bases separating them. This CDR3 comprises 17 residues. The CDR3 is CAWRVAGAGHSNQPQHF. The DNA of the CDR3 is TGTGCCTGGAGAGTGGCGGGTGCAGGGCATAGCAATCAGCCCCAGCATTTT. Full variable domain (rest looked up from reference TRBV30 and TRBJ1-5): SQTIHQWPATLVQPVGSPLSLECTVEGTSNPNLYWYRQAAGRGLQLLFYSVGIGQISSEVPQNLSASRPQDRQFILSSKKLLLSDSGFYLCAWRVAGAGHSNQPQHFGDGTRLSIL.

The chain has TRBV27 and TRBJ2-3; 8 bases fit TRBD1. The CDR3 loop spans 15 amino acids. CDR1 and CDR2 (germline): MNHEY, SMNVEV (reference sequence). Trimming took 6 bases from V and 6 from J; bases not matched to a gene: 11. DNA of the CDR3: TGTGCCAGCAGGCCCGACAGGGGATCTAAGGATACGCAGTATTTT. Amino acid sequence: CASRPDRGSKDTQYF.

The gene calls are TRBV4-2 and TRBJ1-2; no reliable D call. Trimming took 1 base from V and 0 from J, leaving 15 bases between them. The CDR3 sequence is 17 residues long. The germline V gene has CDR1 LGHNA and CDR2 YNFKEQ. DNA of the CDR3: TGTGCCAGCAGCCAAGGCTTTCAGGCACTAGCTAACTATGGCTACACCTTC. It is translated as CASSQGFQALANYGYTF.

The chain joins TRBV2 to TRBJ2-2; weak D call: TRBD2 (5 bases). V shed 5 bases and J shed 0 bases, with 16 bases lying between them. Germline CDR1 SNHLY, CDR2 FYNNEI. The CDR3 length is 17 residues. The CDR3 DNA sequence: TGTGCCAGCAGTTACACTAGTGTCCGTTCGAACACCGGGGAGCTGTTTTTT. Translating gives CASSYTSVRSNTGELFF.

This clone was recorded a few times. This chain uses TRBV30 with TRBJ1-2; TRBD1 might be the D (5 bases). The CDR3 is made up of 11 amino acids. The germline CDR1 and CDR2 sequences are GTSNPN and SVGIG (reference sequence). Trimming left V 7 bases short and J 7 bases short, with 13 bases between. The CDR3 is CAYRDVLGYTF. The CDR3 DNA sequence: TGTGCCTACCGGGACGTTCTTGGCTACACCTTC.

The J gene is TRBJ2-5, the V gene TRBV2; maybe TRBD1 (5 bases). Germline V gives CDR1 SNHLY, CDR2 FYNNEI. The CDR3 has 13 amino acids. V lost 8 bases to trimming and J lost 5 bases, with 15 bases between them. The CDR3 bases are TGTGCCAGCGTAGACCAGGGCTTGGAGACCCAGTACTTC. Translating gives CASVDQGLETQYF.

This chain joins TRBV27 and TRBJ2-3; D might be TRBD2 (5 bases). The CDR3 extends over 14 amino acids. CDR1 and CDR2 (germline): MNHEY, SMNVEV (reference sequence). Deletions cut 2 bases from V and 2 bases from J, with 8 bases between. The CDR3: CASSLTGYTDTQYF. CDR3 bases: TGTGCCAGCAGTTTAACGGGGTACACAGATACGCAGTATTTT.

This clone has just a few counts. This chain joins TRBV14 and TRBJ1-1; D is unclear. The CDR3 has 13 residues. V was clipped by 4 bases and J by 1 base, with 7 bases between them. Germline lookup yields CDR1 SGHDN and CDR2 FVKESK. CDR3 residues: CASSPKRNTEAFF. The CDR3 nucleotides are TGTGCCAGCAGCCCGAAAAGGAACACTGAAGCTTTCTTT.